This paragraph reports one T cell receptor (beta chain). Its antigen is unknown. The sample comes from a study of cytomegalovirus exposure and HLA in healthy donors. Study observations and caveats: A later analysis found TCR association rates differed by HLA locus, highest for DRB1 and lowest for HLA-C. In a later analysis, common viral pathogens appeared linked to several of the most significant clusters.

Primers: 60 Vbeta forward and 13 Jbeta reverse. The protocol was immunoSEQ multiplex PCR, while the TCRdb copy is restricted to in-frame clones and leaves out a portion. This table has about 180,000 clones, more than 70% appearing once. The TCR originated in a girl between 10 and 17 years old in good health and CMV-seropositive. The specimen was PBMCs.

The CDR3 sequence is CASSQVSGNYNEQFF. The CDR3 nucleotides read TGCGCCAGCAGCCAAGTTAGCGGGAACTACAATGAGCAGTTCTTC. The chain couples TRBV4-3 to TRBJ2-1; TRBD2 matches 8 bases. Germline CDR1 reads LGHNA; CDR2 reads YSLEER. This CDR3 comprises 15 residues. The trim removed 1 base at V and 3 bases at J, leaving 2 bases unmatched.